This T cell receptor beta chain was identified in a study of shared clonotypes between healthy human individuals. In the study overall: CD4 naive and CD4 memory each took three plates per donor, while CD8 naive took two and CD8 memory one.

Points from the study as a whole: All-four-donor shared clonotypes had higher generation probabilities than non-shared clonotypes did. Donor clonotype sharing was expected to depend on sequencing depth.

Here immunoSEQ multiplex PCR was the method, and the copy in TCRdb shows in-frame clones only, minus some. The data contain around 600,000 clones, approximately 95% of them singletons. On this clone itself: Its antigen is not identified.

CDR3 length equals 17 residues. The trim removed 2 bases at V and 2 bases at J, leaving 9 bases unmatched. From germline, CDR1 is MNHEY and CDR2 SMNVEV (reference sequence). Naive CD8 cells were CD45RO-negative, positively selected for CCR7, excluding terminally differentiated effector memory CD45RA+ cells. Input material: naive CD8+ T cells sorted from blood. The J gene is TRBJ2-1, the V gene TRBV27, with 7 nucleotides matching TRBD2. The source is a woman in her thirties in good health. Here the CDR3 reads CASSLAGEDPTYNEQFF. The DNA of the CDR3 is TGTGCCAGCAGTTTAGCGGGAGAAGATCCTACCTACAATGAGCAGTTCTTC.